The 3 T cell receptor beta chains given below trace back to one sample, sequenced in a study of identifying expanded T cells in peripheral blood. The data were produced by immunoSEQ multiplex PCR, yet TCRdb's version contains in-frame clones alone and is incomplete. The sample holds under 120,000 clones; 75% to 90% are singletons and the top ten take roughly 15%. The sequencing input was blood. The receptor source for this set is a person aged 18 to 75 in good health.

This clone showed up just a few times. This sequence joins TRBV29-1 and TRBJ1-1; TRBD1 agrees at 11 bases. V was clipped by 6 bases and J by 7 bases; unmatched bases: 7. CDR3 length equals 13 residues. Germline V lookup: CDR1 SQVTM, CDR2 ANQGSEA. The DNA for the CDR3 is TGCAGCGTCGCTGGACAGGGGGCTAATGAAGCTTTCTTT. As protein: CSVAGQGANEAFF.

The chain carries TRBV18 and TRBJ1-1, with D hard to call. Between the trimmed V and J ends, which lost 3 bases and 3 bases, there was a span of 14 bases. This CDR3 spans 15 amino acids. Germline V gene sequence: CDR1 KGHSH, CDR2 LQKENI. This CDR3 is CASSPPSRVDTEAFF. CDR3 DNA: TGTGCCAGCTCACCCCCGAGTCGGGTGGACACTGAAGCTTTCTTT.

This sequence joins TRBV6-5 and TRBJ2-1; 8 nucleotides align to TRBD2. The CDR3 sequence is 14 residues long. The germline V gene encodes CDR1 MNHEY and CDR2 SVGAGI. The junction had 8 bases not matched to a gene; V was cut back by 7 bases and J by 6 bases. In DNA, the CDR3 is TGTGCCAGCACTGGACTAGCTGGGCTCAATGAGCAGTTCTTC. Protein product: CASTGLAGLNEQFF.